This T cell receptor beta chain is from a study of T cells after yellow fever vaccination. Looking at the study overall: The authors prepared low-cell-number fractions using SMART-Seq v4 Ultra Low Input. Findings and caveats of the study: The study found a weaker secondary response that peaked faster, day 5 versus 15.

Germline CDR1 is SGHVS and CDR2 is FQNEAQ. Deletions cut 4 bases from V and 8 bases from J, with 17 bases between. The CDR3 spans 14 residues. They built TCR cDNA with 5'RACE template switching, a step that put in a universal primer site and UMIs. TCRdb re-derived calls from the 5' RACE reads in MiXCR, one entry per CDR3 protein. The profile shows over 110,000 distinct CDR3 sequences, around 7.7% of them singletons. This clonotype was seen a handful of times. Its cognate antigen is unknown. The V call is TRBV7-8, the J call TRBJ1-2, with D possibly matching TRBD1 (6 bases). The sequence was obtained from a young man who received the YFV17D yellow fever vaccine. This specimen was CD4+ T cells sorted from PBMCs, taken 5 days after the yellow fever booster vaccination. CDR3 nucleotide sequence: TGTGCCAGCAGCTCACGACCCTACAGGGTAGGCTACACCTTC. This gives the protein CASSSRPYRVGYTF.